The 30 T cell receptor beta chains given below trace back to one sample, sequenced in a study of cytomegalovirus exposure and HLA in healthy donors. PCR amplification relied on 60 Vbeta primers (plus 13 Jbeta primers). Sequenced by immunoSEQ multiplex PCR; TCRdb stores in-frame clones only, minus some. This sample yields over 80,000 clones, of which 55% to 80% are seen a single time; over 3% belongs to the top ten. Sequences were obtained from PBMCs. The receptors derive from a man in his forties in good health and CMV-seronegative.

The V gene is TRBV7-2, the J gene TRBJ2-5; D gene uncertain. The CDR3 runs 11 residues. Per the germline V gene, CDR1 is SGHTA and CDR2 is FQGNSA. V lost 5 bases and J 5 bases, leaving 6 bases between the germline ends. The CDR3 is CASSTRETQYF. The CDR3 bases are TGTGCCAGCAGCACCCGGGAGACCCAGTACTTC.

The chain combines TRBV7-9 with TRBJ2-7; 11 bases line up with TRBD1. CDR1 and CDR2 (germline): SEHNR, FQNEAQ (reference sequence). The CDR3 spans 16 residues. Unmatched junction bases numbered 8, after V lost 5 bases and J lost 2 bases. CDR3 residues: CASSATGTGGTYEQYF. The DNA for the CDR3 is TGTGCCAGCAGCGCAACCGGGACAGGGGGGACCTACGAGCAGTACTTC.

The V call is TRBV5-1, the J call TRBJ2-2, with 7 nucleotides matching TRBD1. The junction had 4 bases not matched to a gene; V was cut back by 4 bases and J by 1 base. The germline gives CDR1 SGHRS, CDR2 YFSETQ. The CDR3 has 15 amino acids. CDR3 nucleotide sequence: TGCGCCAGCAGCAGGACAGGAGTGAACACCGGGGAGCTGTTTTTT. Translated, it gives CASSRTGVNTGELFF.

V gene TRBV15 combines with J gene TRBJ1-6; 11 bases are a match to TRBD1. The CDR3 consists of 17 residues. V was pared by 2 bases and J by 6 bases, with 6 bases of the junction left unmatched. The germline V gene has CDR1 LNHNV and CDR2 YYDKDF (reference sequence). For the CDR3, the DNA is TGTGCCACCAGCAGAAGGACAGGGGGCCGTAGTAATTCACCCCTCCACTTT. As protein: CATSRRTGGRSNSPLHF.

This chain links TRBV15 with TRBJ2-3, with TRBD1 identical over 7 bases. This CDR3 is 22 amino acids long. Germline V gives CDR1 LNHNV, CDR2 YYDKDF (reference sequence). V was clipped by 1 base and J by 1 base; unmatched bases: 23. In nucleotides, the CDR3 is TGTGCCACCAGCAGAGGCCCCACAGACAGGGCAACTAAACCTTTGGGCACAGATACGCAGTATTTT. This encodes CATSRGPTDRATKPLGTDTQYF.

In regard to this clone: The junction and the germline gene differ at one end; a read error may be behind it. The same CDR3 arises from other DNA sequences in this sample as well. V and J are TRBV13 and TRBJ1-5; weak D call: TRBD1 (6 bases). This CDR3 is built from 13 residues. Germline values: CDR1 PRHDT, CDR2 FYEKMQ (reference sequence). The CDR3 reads CASSLGIQGKEHF. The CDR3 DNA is TGTGCCAGTAGCTTAGGAATTCAGGGGAAGGAGCATTTT.

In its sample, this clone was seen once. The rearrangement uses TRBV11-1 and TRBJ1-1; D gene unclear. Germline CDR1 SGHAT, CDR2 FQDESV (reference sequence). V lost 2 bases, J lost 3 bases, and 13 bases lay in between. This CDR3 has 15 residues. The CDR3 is CASSLLEGWDTEAFF. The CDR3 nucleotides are TGTGCCAGCAGCTTACTGGAGGGCTGGGACACTGAAGCTTTCTTT. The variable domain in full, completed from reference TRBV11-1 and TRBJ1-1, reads EAEVAQSPRYKITEKSQAVAFWCDPISGHATLYWYRQILGQGPELLVQFQDESVVDDSQLPKDRFSAERLKGVDSTLKIQPAELGDSAMYLCASSLLEGWDTEAFFGQGTRLTVV.

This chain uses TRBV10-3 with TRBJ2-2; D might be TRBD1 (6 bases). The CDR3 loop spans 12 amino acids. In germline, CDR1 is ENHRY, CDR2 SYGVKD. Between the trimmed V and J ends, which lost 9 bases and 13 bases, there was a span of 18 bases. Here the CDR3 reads CAMSYEGDRLFF. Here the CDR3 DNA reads TGTGCCATGTCCTATGAGGGGGATAGGCTGTTTTTT.

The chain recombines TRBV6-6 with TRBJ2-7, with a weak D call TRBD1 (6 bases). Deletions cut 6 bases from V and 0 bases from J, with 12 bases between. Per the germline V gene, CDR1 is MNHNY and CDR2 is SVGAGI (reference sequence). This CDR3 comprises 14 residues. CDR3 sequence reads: CASSRQATSYEQYF. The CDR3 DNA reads TGTGCCAGCAGCCGACAGGCAACCTCCTACGAGCAGTACTTC.

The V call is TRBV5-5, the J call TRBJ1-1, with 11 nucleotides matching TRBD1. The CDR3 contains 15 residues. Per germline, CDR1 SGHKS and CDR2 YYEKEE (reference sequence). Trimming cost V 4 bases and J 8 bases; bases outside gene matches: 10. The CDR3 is CASSRGTGGFQEAFF. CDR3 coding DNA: TGTGCCAGCAGCCGAGGGACAGGGGGGTTTCAGGAAGCTTTCTTT.

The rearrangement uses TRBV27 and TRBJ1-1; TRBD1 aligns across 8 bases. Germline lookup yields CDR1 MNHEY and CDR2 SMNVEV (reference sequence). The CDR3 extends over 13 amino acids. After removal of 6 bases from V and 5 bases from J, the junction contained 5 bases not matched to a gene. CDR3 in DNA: TGTGCCAGCAGAGGACAGGGTTTAACTGAAGCTTTCTTT. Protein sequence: CASRGQGLTEAFF.

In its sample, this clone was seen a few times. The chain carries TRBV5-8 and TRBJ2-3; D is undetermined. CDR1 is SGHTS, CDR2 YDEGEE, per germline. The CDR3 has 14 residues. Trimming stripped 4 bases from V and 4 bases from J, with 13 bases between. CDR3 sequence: CASSLFGSADTQYF. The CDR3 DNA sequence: TGTGCCAGCAGCCTTTTTGGTAGTGCAGATACGCAGTATTTT. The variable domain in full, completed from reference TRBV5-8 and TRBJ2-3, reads EAGVTQSPTHLIKTRGQQATLRCSPISGHTSVYWYQQALGLGLQFLLWYDEGEERNRGNFPPRFSGRQFPNYSSELNVNALELEDSALYLCASSLFGSADTQYFGPGTRLTVL.

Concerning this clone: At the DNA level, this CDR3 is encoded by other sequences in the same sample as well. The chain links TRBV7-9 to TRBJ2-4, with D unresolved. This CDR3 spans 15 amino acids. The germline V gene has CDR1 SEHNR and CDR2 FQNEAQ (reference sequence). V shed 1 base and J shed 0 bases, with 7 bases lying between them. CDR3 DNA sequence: TGTGCCAGCAGCTTAGTTGGCGGAGCCAAAAACATTCAGTACTTC. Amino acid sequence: CASSLVGGAKNIQYF.

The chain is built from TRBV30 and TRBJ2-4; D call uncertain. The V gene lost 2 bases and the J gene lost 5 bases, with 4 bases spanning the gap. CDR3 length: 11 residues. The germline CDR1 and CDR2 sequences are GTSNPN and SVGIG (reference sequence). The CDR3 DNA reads TGTGCCTGGAGTTTAGAAAACATTCAGTACTTC. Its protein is CAWSLENIQYF.

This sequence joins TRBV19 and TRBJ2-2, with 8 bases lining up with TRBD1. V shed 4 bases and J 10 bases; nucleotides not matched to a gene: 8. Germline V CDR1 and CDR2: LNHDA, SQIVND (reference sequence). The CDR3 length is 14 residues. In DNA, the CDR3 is TGTGCCAGTAGTACATCAGGGGGCCATGTGGAGCTGTTTTTT. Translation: CASSTSGGHVELFF.

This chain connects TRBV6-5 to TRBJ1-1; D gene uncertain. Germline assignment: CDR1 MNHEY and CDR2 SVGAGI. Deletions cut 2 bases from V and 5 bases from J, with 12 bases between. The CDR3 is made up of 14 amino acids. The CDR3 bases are TGTGCCAGCAGTTACAGCCAGGAGGCGACTGAAGCTTTCTTT. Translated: CASSYSQEATEAFF.

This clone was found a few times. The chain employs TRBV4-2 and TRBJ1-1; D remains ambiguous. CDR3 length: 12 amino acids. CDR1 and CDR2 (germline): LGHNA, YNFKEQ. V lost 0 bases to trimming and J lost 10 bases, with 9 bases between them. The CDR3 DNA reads TGTGCCAGCAGCCAAGAATCGGGGAGAGCTTTCTTT. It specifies CASSQESGRAFF.

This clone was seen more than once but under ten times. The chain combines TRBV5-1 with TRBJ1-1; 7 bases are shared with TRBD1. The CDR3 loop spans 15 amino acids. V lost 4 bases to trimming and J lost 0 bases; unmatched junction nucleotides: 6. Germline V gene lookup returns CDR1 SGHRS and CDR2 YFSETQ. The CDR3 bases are TGCGCCAGCAGCCTTACAGGGGCTATGAACACTGAAGCTTTCTTT. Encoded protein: CASSLTGAMNTEAFF.

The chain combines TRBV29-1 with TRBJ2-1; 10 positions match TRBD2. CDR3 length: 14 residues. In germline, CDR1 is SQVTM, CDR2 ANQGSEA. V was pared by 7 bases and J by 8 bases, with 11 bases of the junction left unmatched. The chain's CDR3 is CSALAGGLAYEQFF. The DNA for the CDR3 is TGCAGCGCCTTAGCGGGGGGCCTTGCGTATGAGCAGTTCTTC.

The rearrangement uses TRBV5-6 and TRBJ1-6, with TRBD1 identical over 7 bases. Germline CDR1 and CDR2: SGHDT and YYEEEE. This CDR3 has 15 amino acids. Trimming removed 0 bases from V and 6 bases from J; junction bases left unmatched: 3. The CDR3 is CASSLGDSVNSPLHF. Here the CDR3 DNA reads TGTGCCAGCAGCTTGGGGGACAGCGTTAATTCACCCCTCCACTTT.

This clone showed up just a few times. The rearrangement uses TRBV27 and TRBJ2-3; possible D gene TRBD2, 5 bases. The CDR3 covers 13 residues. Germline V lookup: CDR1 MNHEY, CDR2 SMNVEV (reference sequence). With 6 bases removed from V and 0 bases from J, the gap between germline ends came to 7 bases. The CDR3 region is CASRRVSTDTQYF. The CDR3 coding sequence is TGTGCCAGCAGGCGGGTCAGCACAGATACGCAGTATTTT.

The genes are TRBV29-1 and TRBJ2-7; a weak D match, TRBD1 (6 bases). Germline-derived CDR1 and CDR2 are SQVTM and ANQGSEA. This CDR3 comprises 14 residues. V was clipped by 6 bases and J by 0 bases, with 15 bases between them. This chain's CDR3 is CSVVLSDSSYEQYF. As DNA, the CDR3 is TGCAGCGTGGTACTTTCGGACAGCTCCTACGAGCAGTACTTC.

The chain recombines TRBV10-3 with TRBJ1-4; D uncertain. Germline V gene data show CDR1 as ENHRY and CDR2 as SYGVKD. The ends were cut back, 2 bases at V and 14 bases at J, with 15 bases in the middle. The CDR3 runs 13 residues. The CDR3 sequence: CAISELPSRSLFF. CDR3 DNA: TGTGCCATCAGTGAGCTGCCGTCCCGGTCTCTGTTTTTT.

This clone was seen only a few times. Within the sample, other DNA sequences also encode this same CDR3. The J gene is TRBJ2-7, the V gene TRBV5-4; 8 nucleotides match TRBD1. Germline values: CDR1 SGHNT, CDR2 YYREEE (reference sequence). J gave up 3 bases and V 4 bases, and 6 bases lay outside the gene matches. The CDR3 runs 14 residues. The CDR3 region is CASSPAGGRYEQYF. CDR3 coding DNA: TGTGCCAGCAGCCCCGCAGGGGGCCGCTACGAGCAGTACTTC. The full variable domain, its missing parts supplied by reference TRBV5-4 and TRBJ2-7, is ETGVTQSPTHLIKTRGQQVTLRCSSQSGHNTVSWYQQALGQGPQFIFQYYREEENGRGNFPPRFSGLQFPNYSSELNVNALELDDSALYLCASSPAGGRYEQYFGPGTRLTVT.

The CDR3 reads CASSRRLGQDLLGDIQYF. In DNA form, the CDR3 reads TGCGCCAGCAGCCGGCGTCTTGGCCAGGACTTACTAGGTGACATTCAGTACTTC. The chain is built from TRBV4-1 and TRBJ2-4; perhaps TRBD2 as D (5 bases). V was cut by 4 bases and J by 8 bases, with 27 bases left in between. There are 18 residues in the CDR3. Germline-derived CDR1 and CDR2 are MGHRA and YSYEKL.

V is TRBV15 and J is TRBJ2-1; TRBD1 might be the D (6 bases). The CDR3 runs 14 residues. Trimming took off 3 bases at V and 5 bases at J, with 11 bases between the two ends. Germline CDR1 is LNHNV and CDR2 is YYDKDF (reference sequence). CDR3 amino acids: CATSSWTVDNEQFF. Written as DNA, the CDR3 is TGTGCCACCAGCAGCTGGACAGTTGACAATGAGCAGTTCTTC.

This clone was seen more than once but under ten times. Here the CDR3 DNA reads TGCAGCGTTTCAGGACAGGGGGCAACTAATGAAAAACTGTTTTTT. It is translated as CSVSGQGATNEKLFF. The rearrangement joins TRBV29-1 to TRBJ1-4; TRBD1 matches at 10 bases. The CDR3 runs to 15 residues. The V segment lost 5 bases and the J segment 0 bases; nucleotides outside the gene matches: 3. Germline-derived CDR1 and CDR2 are SQVTM and ANQGSEA. Full variable domain (missing parts from reference TRBV29-1 and TRBJ1-4): SAVISQKPSRDICQRGTSLTIQCQVDSQVTMMFWYRQQPGQSLTLIATANQGSEATYESGFVIDKFPISRPNLTFSTLTVSNMSPEDSSIYLCSVSGQGATNEKLFFGSGTQLSVL.

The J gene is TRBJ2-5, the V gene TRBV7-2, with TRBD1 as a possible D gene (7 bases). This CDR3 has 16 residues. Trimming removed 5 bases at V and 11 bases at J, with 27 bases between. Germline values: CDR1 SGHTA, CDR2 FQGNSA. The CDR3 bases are TGTGCCAGCAGCCCGAAAGCAGGGGACAGAACGGGGGAGCAGTACTTC. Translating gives CASSPKAGDRTGEQYF.

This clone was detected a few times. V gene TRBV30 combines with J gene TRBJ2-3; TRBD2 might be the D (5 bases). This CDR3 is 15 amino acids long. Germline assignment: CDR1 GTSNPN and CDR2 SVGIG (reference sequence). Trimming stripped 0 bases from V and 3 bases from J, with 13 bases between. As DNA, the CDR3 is TGTGCCTGGAGTGTACATCCGGGCGGGACAGATACGCAGTATTTT. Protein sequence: CAWSVHPGGTDTQYF.

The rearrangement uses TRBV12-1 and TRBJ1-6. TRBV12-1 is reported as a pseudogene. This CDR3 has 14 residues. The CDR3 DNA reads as TGTGCCAGCAGCCCCCCGGGCGAGGGTTCACCCCTCCACTTT. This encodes CASSPPGEGSPLHF.